The rows below give T cell receptor beta chains drawn from one sample of a study of response to subunit inactivated influenza vaccine. TCRdb itself ran the RT-PCR reads through MiXCR, one entry per CDR3 protein. Among hundreds of thousands of distinct CDR3 sequences listed, about 14% were seen once. Source: PBMCs from blood, taken approximately 15 days before vaccination. The receptors shown here come from a man aged 45-65 years who received an inactivated influenza vaccine. The CDR3 runs from the conserved cysteine through the conserved F or W. Clone size is not always given. Where it is, it says once, few, many or a class for expanded clones.

few,TRBV7-8,CASSLEQVPNEQFF
once,TRBV6-1,CASSELGSTGRETQYF
few,TRBV18,CASSPTGTGTSTDTQYF
-,TRBV29-1,CSVGRDVSYEQYF
-,TRBV24-1,CATSDLLAGDTGELFF
-,TRBV5-1,CASKGVRGHGYTF
few,TRBV7-9,CASSFSDRGNTGELFF
-,TRBV24-1,CATGGRGDRNEQFF
few,TRBV27,CASSFSSDGAYEQYF
-,TRBV7-2,CASSRKGLNTGELFF
-,TRBV12-3/TRBV12-4,CASSFRTYNEQFF
-,TRBV20-1,CSGSSGANTGELFF
-,TRBV5-1,CASSTGQGTSEQYF
few,TRBV5-1,CASRPGTSGSTDTQYF
-,TRBV24-1,CATSYTGGSSYNEQFF
few,TRBV29-1,CSETGTGANEQFF
few,TRBV20-1,CSARVLFASGSPYEQYF
few,TRBV20-1,CSAFLAGGSGQETQYF
-,TRBV20-1,CSARDEGQGAYEQYF
-,TRBV4-2,CASSQNAGGPAELFF
-,TRBV27,CASLPRWGKLHEQFF
-,TRBV20-1,CSTQYGGKGEQFF
-,TRBV20-1,CSARVSGLPQHF
many,TRBV5-1,CASSLDSTGELFF
-,TRBV7-9,CASSTRDSF
-,TRBV20-1,CSAWTRGDTQYF
-,TRBV7-9,CVSAYEGTSTDTQYF
-,TRBV30,CAWSGVGINEQFF